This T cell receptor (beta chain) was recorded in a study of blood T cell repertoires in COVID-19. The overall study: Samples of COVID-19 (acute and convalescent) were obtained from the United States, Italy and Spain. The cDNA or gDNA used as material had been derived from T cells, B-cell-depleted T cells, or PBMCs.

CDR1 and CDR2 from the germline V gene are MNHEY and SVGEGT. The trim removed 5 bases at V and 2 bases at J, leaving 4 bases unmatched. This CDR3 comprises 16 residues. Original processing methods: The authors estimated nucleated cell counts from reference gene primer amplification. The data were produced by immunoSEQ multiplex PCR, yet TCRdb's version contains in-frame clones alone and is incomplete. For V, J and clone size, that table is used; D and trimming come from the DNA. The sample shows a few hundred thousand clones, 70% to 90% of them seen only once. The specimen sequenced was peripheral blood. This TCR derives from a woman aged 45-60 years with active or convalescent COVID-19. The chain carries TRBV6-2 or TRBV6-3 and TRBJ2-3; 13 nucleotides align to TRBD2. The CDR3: CASSTGLAGATDTQYF. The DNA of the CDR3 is TGTGCCAGCAGTACAGGACTAGCGGGGGCCACAGATACGCAGTATTTT.